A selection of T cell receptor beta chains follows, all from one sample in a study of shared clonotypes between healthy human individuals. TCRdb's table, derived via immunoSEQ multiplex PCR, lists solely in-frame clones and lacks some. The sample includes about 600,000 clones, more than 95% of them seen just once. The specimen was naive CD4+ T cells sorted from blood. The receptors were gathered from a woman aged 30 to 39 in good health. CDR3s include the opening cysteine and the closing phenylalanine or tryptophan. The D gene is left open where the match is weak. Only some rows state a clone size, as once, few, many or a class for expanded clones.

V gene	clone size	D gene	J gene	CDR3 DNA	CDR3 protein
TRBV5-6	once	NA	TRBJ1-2	TGTGCCAGCAGCTCCCACTATGGCTACACCTTC	CASSSHYGYTF
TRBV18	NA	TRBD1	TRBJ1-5	TGTGCCAGCTCACTACAGACAGGGGTTGGTCAGCCCCAGCATTTT	CASSLQTGVGQPQHF
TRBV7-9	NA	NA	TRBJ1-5	TGTGCCAGCAGCTTACCCCAGGGGCAGCCCCAGCATTTT	CASSLPQGQPQHF
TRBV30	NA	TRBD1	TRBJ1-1	TGTGCCTGGGGGACAGACTTTAACACTGAAGCTTTCTTT	CAWGTDFNTEAFF
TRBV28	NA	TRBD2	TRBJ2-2	TGTGCCGGGGGGGACGGCAGAACCGGGGAGCTGTTTTTT	CAGGDGRTGELFF
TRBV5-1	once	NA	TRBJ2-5	TGCGCCAGCAGCCCCGCGGGGCGGGAGACCCAGTACTTC	CASSPAGRETQYF
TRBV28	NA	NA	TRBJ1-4	TGTGCCAGCAACGGGGAGAATAATGAAAAACTGTTTTTT	CASNGENNEKLFF
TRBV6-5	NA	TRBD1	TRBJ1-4	TGTGCCAGCAGTTACGGGAACAGGGGGAATGAAAAACTGTTTTTT	CASSYGNRGNEKLFF
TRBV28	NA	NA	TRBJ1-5	TGTGCCAGCAGTATAGGCGGGACACCATATCAGCCCCAGCATTTT	CASSIGGTPYQPQHF
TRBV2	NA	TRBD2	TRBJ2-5	TGTGCCAGCAGTGAAATCAAGGAGCGGGAGGTCCAAGAGACCCAGTACTTC	CASSEIKEREVQETQYF
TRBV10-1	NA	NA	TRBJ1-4	TGCGCCAGCAGTACGGGGGGGAACGGTGAAAAACTGTTTTTT	CASSTGGNGEKLFF
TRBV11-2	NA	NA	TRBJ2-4	TGTGCCAGCAGCTTAGAGTCCAGGGGTAAAAACATTCAGTACTTC	CASSLESRGKNIQYF
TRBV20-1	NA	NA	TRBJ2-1	TGCAGCGGGGGTGCCTACAATGAGCAGTTCTTC	CSGGAYNEQFF
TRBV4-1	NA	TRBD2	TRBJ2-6	TGCGCCAGCAGCCCGCGACTAGCGGGAGTTGGGGCCAACGTCCTGACTTTC	CASSPRLAGVGANVLTF
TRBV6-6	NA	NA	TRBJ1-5	TGTGCCAGCAGTGGGGGCGGGGGAAGCAATCAGCCCCAGCATTTT	CASSGGGGSNQPQHF
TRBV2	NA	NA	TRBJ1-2	TGTGCCAGCAGTGAAAGGTATCGGCAGGGCTACACCTTC	CASSERYRQGYTF
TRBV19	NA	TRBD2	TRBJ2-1	TGTGCCAGTAGTAAACGTGCTAGCGGGAGCTCCTACAATGAGCAGTTCTTC	CASSKRASGSSYNEQFF
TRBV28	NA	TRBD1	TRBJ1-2	TGTGCCAGCAGTTTGGCCGGGACAGGGTCCTATGGCTACACCTTC	CASSLAGTGSYGYTF
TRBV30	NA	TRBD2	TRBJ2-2	TGTGCCTGGGGGGGGACTAGCGGGAGGTATACCGGGGAGCTGTTTTTT	CAWGGTSGRYTGELFF
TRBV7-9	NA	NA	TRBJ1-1	TGTGCCAGCAGCTCAAACCAGGGGAAAGGCACTGAAGCTTTCTTT	CASSSNQGKGTEAFF
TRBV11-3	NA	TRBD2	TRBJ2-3	TGTGCCAGCAGCTCCGGACTAGTAGGCGCAGATACGCAGTATTTT	CASSSGLVGADTQYF
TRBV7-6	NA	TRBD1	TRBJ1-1	TGTGCCAGCAGCCAGGGAGGGGCAGGGGGGCCTTTCTTT	CASSQGGAGGPFF
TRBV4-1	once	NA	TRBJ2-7	TGCGCCAGCAGCCAATTCGCGACTAGGGTAGGCTACGAGCAGTACTTC	CASSQFATRVGYEQYF
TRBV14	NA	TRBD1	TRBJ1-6	TGTGCCAGCAGCCCCGACAGGGGGGGTTCACCCCTCCACTTT	CASSPDRGGSPLHF
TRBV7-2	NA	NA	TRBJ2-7	TGTGCCAGCAGCTTAGCGCGGCAGGGGGGAGACGAGCAGTACTTC	CASSLARQGGDEQYF
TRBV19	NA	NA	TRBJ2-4	TGTGCCAGTAGTATTATGGCGGGCGGGAACAAAAACATTCAGTACTTC	CASSIMAGGNKNIQYF
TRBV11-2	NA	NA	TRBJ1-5	TGTGCCAGCAGCTTAGGGGGAGGTAGCAATCAGCCCCAGCATTTT	CASSLGGGSNQPQHF
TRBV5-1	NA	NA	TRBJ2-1	TGCGCCAGCAGCTTGGGTACCAACAATGAGCAGTTCTTC	CASSLGTNNEQFF
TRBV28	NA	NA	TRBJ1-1	TGTGCCAGCAGTGTGAGGATGAACACTGAAGCTTTCTTT	CASSVRMNTEAFF
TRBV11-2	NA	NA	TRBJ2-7	TGTGCCAGCAGCTTAGTGGGCGGACGCGACAGCGAGCAGTACTTC	CASSLVGGRDSEQYF
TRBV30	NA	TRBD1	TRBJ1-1	TGTGCCTGGAGTGCCGATTTAACAGGGGGGTTGGACACTGAAGCTTTCTTT	CAWSADLTGGLDTEAFF
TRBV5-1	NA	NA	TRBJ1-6	TGCGCCAGCAGCTTGGTCTTGTCTTCACCCCTCCACTTT	CASSLVLSSPLHF
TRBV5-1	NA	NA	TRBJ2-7	TGCGCCAGCAGCCTGACAGTTCGGGGGGCCGCCTACGAGCAGTACTTC	CASSLTVRGAAYEQYF
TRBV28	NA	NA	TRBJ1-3	TGTGCCAGCAGTTTAGGAGTATCCAGAAACACCATATATTTT	CASSLGVSRNTIYF
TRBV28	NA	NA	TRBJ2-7	TGTGCCAGCAGTACCTACAACTACGAGCAGTACTTC	CASSTYNYEQYF
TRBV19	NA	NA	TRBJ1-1	TGTGCCAGTAGTATTGGTCCACAGGGCCGGAGAACTGAAGCTTTCTTT	CASSIGPQGRRTEAFF
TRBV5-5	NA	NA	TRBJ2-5	TGTGCCAGCAGTCTTAAAGAGACCCAGTACTTC	CASSLKETQYF
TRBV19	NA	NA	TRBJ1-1	TGTGCCAGTAGTACCCCTCCTTATGAAGCTTTCTTT	CASSTPPYEAFF
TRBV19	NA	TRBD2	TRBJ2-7	TGTGCCAGTAGCCAACTAGCGGGAGTCTCCTACGAGCAGTACTTC	CASSQLAGVSYEQYF
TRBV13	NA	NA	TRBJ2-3	TGTGCCAGCAGCCGCCGGCAGAAGACGGGCACAGATACGCAGTATTTT	CASSRRQKTGTDTQYF
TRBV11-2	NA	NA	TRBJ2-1	TGTGCCAGCAGCAGAGGACTGTACTCCCACAATGAGCAGTTCTTC	CASSRGLYSHNEQFF
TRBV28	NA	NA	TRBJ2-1	TGTGCCAGCAACGGGGGCGCCGGGGGGCTGTGGAATGAGCAGTTCTTC	CASNGGAGGLWNEQFF
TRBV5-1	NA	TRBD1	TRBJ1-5	TGCGCCAGCAGCCCATGGACAGGAAAGAGCAATCAGCCCCAGCATTTT	CASSPWTGKSNQPQHF
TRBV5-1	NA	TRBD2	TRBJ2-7	TGCGCCAGCAGCTTGTATGTTAGGGGACTAGCGGATCCCTACGAGCAGTACTTC	CASSLYVRGLADPYEQYF
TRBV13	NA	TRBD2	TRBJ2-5	TGTGCCAGCAGCTCCCACTCTGCGGGAGGGCTGGAGACCCAGTACTTC	CASSSHSAGGLETQYF
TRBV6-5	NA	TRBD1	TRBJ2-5	TGTGCCAGCAGTGGACAGGGGGCGCTTATAGAGACCCAGTACTTC	CASSGQGALIETQYF
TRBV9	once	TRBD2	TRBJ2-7	TGTGCCAGCAGCGTAGGAGGACTAGCGGGGAGGGTCTCCTACGAGCAGTACTTC	CASSVGGLAGRVSYEQYF
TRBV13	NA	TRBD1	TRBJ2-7	TGTGCCAGCAGCCGCGACAGGGGGAGCTCCTACGAGCAGTACTTC	CASSRDRGSSYEQYF
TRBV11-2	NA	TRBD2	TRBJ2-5	TGTGCCAGCAGCTTAGATCAGATTACGGGAGGGCCCATATTTCGGGAGACCCAGTACTTC	CASSLDQITGGPIFRETQYF
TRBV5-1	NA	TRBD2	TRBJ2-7	TGCGCCAGCAGCTTGTCGGGGGAGGGGCCGTACGAGCAGTACTTC	CASSLSGEGPYEQYF
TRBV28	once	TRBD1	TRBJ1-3	TGTGCCAGCAGTTTGGCAGGGGGCTCTGGAAACACCATATATTTT	CASSLAGGSGNTIYF